These 29 T cell receptor beta chains share one sample of origin, sequenced in a study of early T cells in non-severe SARS-CoV-2 infection. TCRdb reprocessed the 5' RACE reads with MiXCR, giving one entry per CDR3 protein. The sample contains 45,000 to 70,000 distinct CDR3 sequences, around a tenth of which appear only once. The sequencing sample was made of whole blood. The receptors come from an adult who was a healthcare worker with PCR-confirmed SARS-CoV-2 infection or an uninfected control (not recorded which).

Many counts were recorded for this clonotype. The rearrangement joins TRBV3-1 to TRBJ2-7; TRBD2 matches 9 bases. CDR1 is LGHDT, CDR2 YNNKEL, per germline (reference sequence). V was pared by 4 bases and J by 7 bases, with 20 bases of the junction left unmatched. This CDR3 comprises 18 residues. DNA for the CDR3: TGTGCCAGCAGCCTACCCCTTCTAGCGGGGCAAGGGGCGGGAGAGCAGTACTTC. It encodes CASSLPLLAGQGAGEQYF.

The chain links TRBV5-1 to TRBJ1-1; 8 nucleotides match TRBD1. Per the germline V gene, CDR1 is SGHRS and CDR2 is YFSETQ. After removal of 0 bases from V and 0 bases from J, the junction contained 10 bases not matched to a gene. CDR3 length: 18 residues. The CDR3 protein is CASSLEPGGEWVNTEAFF. The CDR3 nucleotides read TGCGCCAGCAGCTTGGAACCAGGGGGCGAATGGGTGAACACTGAAGCTTTCTTT.

This clonotype was seen ten or more times. The chain combines TRBV4-1 with TRBJ2-7; D not resolved. CDR3 length: 15 amino acids. The germline V gene has CDR1 MGHRA and CDR2 YSYEKL. Trimming shortened V by 0 bases and J by 7 bases, and 16 bases separated the two germline ends. The CDR3 sequence: CASSQDLIIPREQYF. The CDR3 DNA follows: TGCGCCAGCAGCCAAGATCTGATTATACCACGGGAGCAGTACTTC.

This clonotype was found many times. This sequence joins TRBV12-3 or TRBV12-4 and TRBJ2-2, with D unclear. The V end was cut by 5 bases, the J end by 6 bases, with 10 bases between. CDR3 size: 13 residues. CDR3 amino acids: CASSPRGPGELFF. For the CDR3, the DNA is TGTGCCAGCAGTCCCCGTGGCCCCGGGGAGCTGTTTTTT.

The chain links TRBV27 to TRBJ2-7, with TRBD2 matching over 15 bases. V lost 4 bases to trimming and J lost 2 bases; unmatched junction nucleotides: 3. Germline loops: CDR1 MNHEY, CDR2 SMNVEV (reference sequence). This CDR3 is built from 16 residues. The CDR3 here is CASSSGLAGGAYEQYF. In nucleotides, the CDR3 is TGTGCCAGCAGTTCTGGACTAGCGGGGGGGGCCTACGAGCAGTACTTC.

The chain has TRBV28 and TRBJ1-1; unclear D gene. There are 14 residues in the CDR3. Germline lookup yields CDR1 MDHEN and CDR2 SYDVKM. The V gene lost 6 bases and the J gene lost 3 bases, with 14 bases spanning the gap. The CDR3 bases are TGTGCCAGCAGCAAAGACCCTATAGACACTGAAGCTTTCTTT. As protein: CASSKDPIDTEAFF. Complete variable domain (other parts from reference TRBV28 and TRBJ1-1): DVKVTQSSRYLVKRTGEKVFLECVQDMDHENMFWYRQDPGLGLRLIYFSYDVKMKEKGDIPEGYSVSREKKERFSLILESASTNQTSMYLCASSKDPIDTEAFFGQGTRLTVV.

This clonotype was counted ten times or more. The rearrangement links TRBV5-1 to TRBJ1-6; no definite D call. Per germline, CDR1 SGHRS and CDR2 YFSETQ. The CDR3 consists of 14 residues. The V and J ends lost 4 bases and 5 bases respectively, with 10 bases between them. CDR3: CASSPRRNNSPLHF. The DNA of the CDR3 is TGCGCCAGCAGCCCGCGACGGAATAATTCACCCCTCCACTTT.

In this sample, this clonotype turned up many times. The chain joins TRBV27 to TRBJ2-1; 10 positions match TRBD2. The germline CDR1 and CDR2 sequences are MNHEY and SMNVEV (reference sequence). J lost 15 bases, V lost 6 bases, and 8 bases had no gene match. CDR3 length equals 12 residues. CDR3 region: CASSGLAGAGFF. For the CDR3, the DNA is TGTGCCAGCAGCGGGCTAGCGGGAGCGGGGTTCTTC.

The chain combines TRBV18 with TRBJ2-5; D is undetermined. The ends were cut back, 2 bases at V and 5 bases at J, with 6 bases in the middle. The CDR3 runs to 12 residues. Germline V gene sequence: CDR1 KGHSH, CDR2 LQKENI. Written as DNA, the CDR3 is TGTGCCAGCTCACCAGGGCGGGAGACCCAGTACTTC. Amino acid sequence: CASSPGRETQYF.

This clonotype has just a few counts. V and J are TRBV6-2 or TRBV6-3 and TRBJ1-2; the D gene is possibly TRBD1 (5 bases). Germline V gene sequence: CDR1 MNHEY, CDR2 SVGEGT. Trimming shortened V by 6 bases and J by 0 bases, and 14 bases separated the two germline ends. The length of the CDR3 is 15 residues. The CDR3 coding sequence is TGTGCCAGCAGGAACGCCCGAGGGGCTAACTATGGCTACACCTTC. Its translation: CASRNARGANYGYTF.

This rearrangement joins TRBV27 to TRBJ1-4; 7 positions match TRBD1. Germline lookup yields CDR1 MNHEY and CDR2 SMNVEV (reference sequence). V was pared by 5 bases and J by 7 bases, with 7 bases of the junction left unmatched. The CDR3 is 14 residues long. The CDR3 nucleotides are TGTGCCAGCAGTGACCCTGGACAGGCTGAAAAACTGTTTTTT. It yields the protein CASSDPGQAEKLFF. Variable domain in full (rest from reference TRBV27 and TRBJ1-4): EAQVTQNPRYLITVTGKKLTVTCSQNMNHEYMSWYRQDPGLGLRQIYYSMNVEVTDKGDVPEGYKVSRKEKRNFPLILESPSPNQTSLYFCASSDPGQAEKLFFGSGTQLSVL.

This clonotype has more than one count but fewer than ten. The rearrangement joins TRBV29-1 to TRBJ1-2, with TRBD1 identical over 9 bases. The CDR3 loop spans 15 amino acids. V lost 6 bases and J lost 0; bases outside the gene matches: 8. CDR1 and CDR2 (germline): SQVTM, ANQGSEA. CDR3 loop: CSVRGDREANYGYTF. CDR3 DNA sequence: TGCAGCGTCCGTGGGGACAGGGAAGCTAACTATGGCTACACCTTC.

This clonotype has a handful of counts. The rearrangement links TRBV29-1 to TRBJ2-7; 7 bases are shared with TRBD1. The germline V gene has CDR1 SQVTM and CDR2 ANQGSEA. The CDR3 covers 14 residues. V was pared by 4 bases and J by 2 bases, with 8 bases of the junction left unmatched. As DNA, the CDR3 is TGCAGCGTTGGACCGGACAGGCTGACCTACGAGCAGTACTTC. Protein: CSVGPDRLTYEQYF.

This clonotype was counted between two and nine times. The chain joins TRBV5-4 to TRBJ2-5; 8 bases are shared with TRBD2. Per the germline V gene, CDR1 is SGHNT and CDR2 is YYREEE (reference sequence). V gave up 1 base and J gave up 4 bases; unmatched junction bases: 6. The CDR3 contains 15 residues. For the CDR3, the DNA is TGTGCCAGCAGCTTGACGGGAGGGCCGCCAGAGACCCAGTACTTC. It is translated as CASSLTGGPPETQYF.

This clonotype occurred many times. The chain has TRBV6-5 and TRBJ2-1; no clear D. The germline gives CDR1 MNHEY, CDR2 SVGAGI. V dropped 5 bases and J dropped 0 bases, with 11 bases sitting between them. The CDR3 has 15 residues. CDR3 nucleotide sequence: TGTGCCAGCAGTCAGCAGGTTGGCTCCTACAATGAGCAGTTCTTC. Protein product: CASSQQVGSYNEQFF.

In this sample, this clonotype turned up many times. V gene TRBV5-1 combines with J gene TRBJ2-5; D is unresolved. The CDR3 is made up of 14 amino acids. Germline lookup yields CDR1 SGHRS and CDR2 YFSETQ. The V end lost 1 base, the J end lost 0 bases, and 7 bases lay between the germline ends. The CDR3 bases are TGCGCCAGCAGCTTGCCAGCGTACCAAGAGACCCAGTACTTC. Translation: CASSLPAYQETQYF.

This chain uses TRBV11-2 with TRBJ1-4; 8 bases match TRBD1. Trimming at V came to 5 bases and at J to 4 bases, leaving 3 bases not matched to a gene. Germline CDR1 is SGHAT and CDR2 is FQNNGV. CDR3 length: 14 residues. DNA for the CDR3: TGTGCCAGCAGCCCAGGGGGCTTTAATGAAAAACTGTTTTTT. This encodes CASSPGGFNEKLFF.

The chain is built from TRBV28 and TRBJ1-4, with D perhaps TRBD1 (5 bases). This CDR3 contains 13 residues. The V end was cut by 5 bases, the J end by 7 bases, with 11 bases between. Germline CDR1 is MDHEN and CDR2 is SYDVKM. The DNA of the CDR3 is TGTGCCAGCAGTCGAGGGGTAGGTGAAAAACTGTTTTTT. Translating it yields CASSRGVGEKLFF.

The CDR3, as DNA: TGTGCCAGCAGTCCCCCCGGGACAGGGAACACCGGGGAGCTGTTTTTT. Encoded protein: CASSPPGTGNTGELFF. The chain carries TRBV28 and TRBJ2-2; 8 bases map to TRBD1. This CDR3 comprises 16 residues. V dropped 5 bases and J dropped 1; count of bases not matched to a gene: 6. Per germline, CDR1 MDHEN and CDR2 SYDVKM.

In its sample, this clonotype was seen many times. The gene calls are TRBV7-8 and TRBJ1-2; 7 positions agree with TRBD1. The junction had 6 bases not matched to a gene; V was cut back by 5 bases and J by 6 bases. Germline V gene sequence: CDR1 SGHVS, CDR2 FQNEAQ. The CDR3 length is 13 residues. This CDR3 reads CASSQGTANGYTF. DNA of the CDR3: TGTGCCAGCAGCCAAGGGACAGCGAATGGCTACACCTTC.

This chain connects TRBV12-3 or TRBV12-4 to TRBJ2-7, with 13 positions matching TRBD2. The CDR3 runs 17 residues. Trimming took 6 bases from V and 2 from J; bases not matched to a gene: 10. The CDR3 region is CASRAGTSGKLTYEQYF. As DNA, the CDR3 is TGTGCCAGCAGAGCGGGGACTAGCGGGAAATTAACCTACGAGCAGTACTTC.

This clonotype has a handful of counts. V usage is TRBV20-1 and J usage is TRBJ2-4; TRBD2 matches 11 bases. The V gene's germline CDR1 is DFQATT and CDR2 SNEGSKA (reference sequence). J was trimmed by 4 bases and V by 1 base; bases with no gene match: 3. This CDR3 region has 15 residues. CDR3 sequence (DNA): TGCAGTGCTAGAGTTACTAGCGGGAGTAAAAACATTCAGTACTTC. It translates to CSARVTSGSKNIQYF.

A single count supports this clonotype. Just one base apart from a much larger clone, this may be a read error. The chain carries TRBV6-5 and TRBJ2-1; 14 positions match TRBD2. The CDR3 totals 16 residues. Germline V gene data show CDR1 as MNHEY and CDR2 as SVGAGI. The DNA for the CDR3 is TGTGTCAGCAGCTCGGGACTAGCGGGGGTCTACAATGAGCAGTTCTTC. This gives the protein CVSSSGLAGVYNEQFF.

CDR3 nucleotide sequence: TGTGCCAGCAGCCACCGGGGGAACACTGAAGCTTTCTTT. Its protein is CASSHRGNTEAFF. The chain recombines TRBV3-1 with TRBJ1-1; D remains unclear. CDR1 is LGHDT, CDR2 YNNKEL, per germline (reference sequence). The CDR3 extends over 13 amino acids. Trimming removed 3 bases from V and 1 base from J, with 6 bases in between.

In its sample, this clonotype was seen many times. The chain has TRBV29-1 and TRBJ2-5; 9 bases map to TRBD1. Germline V gene sequence: CDR1 SQVTM, CDR2 ANQGSEA. Germline trimming cut 6 bases from V and 2 bases from J; bases unmatched to any gene: 4. The CDR3 sequence is 13 residues long. The CDR3 coding sequence is TGCAGCGTCGGGACAGGGAAGCAAGAGACCCAGTACTTC. Translation gives CSVGTGKQETQYF.

V usage is TRBV28 and J usage is TRBJ2-1; TRBD2 might be the D (5 bases). V dropped 9 bases and J dropped 5 bases, with 20 bases sitting between them. This CDR3 spans 15 amino acids. Per germline, CDR1 MDHEN and CDR2 SYDVKM. DNA for the CDR3: TGTGCCAGTCGAAATGAGGGTAATTTCGACAATGAGCAGTTCTTC. It codes for CASRNEGNFDNEQFF.

The rearrangement uses TRBV28 and TRBJ2-1; 11 positions match TRBD2. This CDR3 spans 17 amino acids. Trimming removed 5 bases from V and 3 bases from J; junction bases left unmatched: 9. Germline CDR1 reads MDHEN; CDR2 reads SYDVKM. For the CDR3, the DNA is TGTGCCAGCAGTCCATTAGGACTAGCGGGCGACTACAATGAGCAGTTCTTC. Amino acid sequence: CASSPLGLAGDYNEQFF. The whole variable domain, remainder taken from reference TRBV28 and TRBJ2-1, is DVKVTQSSRYLVKRTGEKVFLECVQDMDHENMFWYRQDPGLGLRLIYFSYDVKMKEKGDIPEGYSVSREKKERFSLILESASTNQTSMYLCASSPLGLAGDYNEQFFGPGTRLTVL.

This clonotype has ten or more counts. V usage is TRBV10-1 and J usage is TRBJ1-5; no clear D. V lost 2 bases and J lost 5, with 7 bases in between. This CDR3 has 13 residues. Per the germline V gene, CDR1 is WNHNN and CDR2 is SYGVQD (reference sequence). In nucleotides, the CDR3 is TGCGCCAGCAGTGAGAATACAGATCAGCCCCAGCATTTT. As protein: CASSENTDQPQHF.

This chain links TRBV20-1 with TRBJ2-3; TRBD1 aligns across 7 bases. J lost 6 bases, V lost 5 bases, and 14 bases had no gene match. The V gene's germline CDR1 is DFQATT and CDR2 SNEGSKA (reference sequence). The CDR3 is made up of 15 amino acids. This CDR3 is CSAANPAGGDDTQYF. The CDR3 nucleotides read TGCAGTGCTGCTAACCCAGCAGGGGGTGACGATACGCAGTATTTT.